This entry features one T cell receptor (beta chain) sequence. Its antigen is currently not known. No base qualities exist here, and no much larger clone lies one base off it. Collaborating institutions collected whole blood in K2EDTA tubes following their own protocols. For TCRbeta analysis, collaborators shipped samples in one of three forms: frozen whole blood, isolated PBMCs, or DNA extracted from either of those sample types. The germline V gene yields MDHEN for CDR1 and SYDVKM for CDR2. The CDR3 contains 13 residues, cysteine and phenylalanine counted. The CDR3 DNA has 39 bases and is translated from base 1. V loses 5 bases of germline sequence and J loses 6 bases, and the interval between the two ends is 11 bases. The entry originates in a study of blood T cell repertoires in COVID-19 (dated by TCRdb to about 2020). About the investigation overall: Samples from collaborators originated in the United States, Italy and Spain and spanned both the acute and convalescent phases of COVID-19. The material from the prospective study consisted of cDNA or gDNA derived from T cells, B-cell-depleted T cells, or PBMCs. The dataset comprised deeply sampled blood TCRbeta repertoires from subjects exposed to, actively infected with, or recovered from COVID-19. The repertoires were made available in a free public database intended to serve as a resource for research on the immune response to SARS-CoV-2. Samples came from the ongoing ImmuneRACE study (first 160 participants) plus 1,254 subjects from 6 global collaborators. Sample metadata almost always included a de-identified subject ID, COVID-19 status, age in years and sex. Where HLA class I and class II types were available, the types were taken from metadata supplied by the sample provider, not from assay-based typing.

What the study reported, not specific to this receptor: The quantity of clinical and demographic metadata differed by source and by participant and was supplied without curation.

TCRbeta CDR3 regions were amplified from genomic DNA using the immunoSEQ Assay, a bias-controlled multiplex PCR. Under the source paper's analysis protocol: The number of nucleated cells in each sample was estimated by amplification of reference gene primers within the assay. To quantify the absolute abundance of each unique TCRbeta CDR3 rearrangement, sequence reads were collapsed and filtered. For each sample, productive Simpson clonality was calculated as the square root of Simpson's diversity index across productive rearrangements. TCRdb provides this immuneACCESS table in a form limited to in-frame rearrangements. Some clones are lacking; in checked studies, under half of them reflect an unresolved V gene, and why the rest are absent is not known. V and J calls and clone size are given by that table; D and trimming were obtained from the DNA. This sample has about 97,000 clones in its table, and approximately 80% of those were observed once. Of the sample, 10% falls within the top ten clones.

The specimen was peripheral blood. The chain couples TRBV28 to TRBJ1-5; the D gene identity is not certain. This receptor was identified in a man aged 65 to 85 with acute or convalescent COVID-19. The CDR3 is CASSPNIGQPQHF. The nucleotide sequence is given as TGTGCCAGCAGTCCGAATATCGGTCAGCCCCAGCATTTT.